The 18 T cell receptor beta chains below all came from one sample that was sequenced in a study of blood T cell repertoires in COVID-19. Clones were read by immunoSEQ multiplex PCR, and TCRdb kept only the in-frame ones, dropping some. The sample shows over 120,000 clones, roughly 83% of them seen only once. Material: peripheral blood. The receptor set was obtained from a woman of 80 years or more with acute or convalescent COVID-19.

This sequence joins TRBV20-1 and TRBJ1-1; D might be TRBD1 (5 bases). The length of the CDR3 is 13 residues. Germline V gene data show CDR1 as DFQATT and CDR2 as SNEGSKA (reference sequence). With 3 bases removed from V and 4 bases from J, the gap between germline ends came to 12 bases. DNA of the CDR3: TGCAGTGCTAGTGGACACGTCGGCACTGAAGCTTTCTTT. It specifies CSASGHVGTEAFF.

This rearrangement joins TRBV20-1 to TRBJ2-7, with D maybe TRBD1 (5 bases). V dropped 8 bases and J dropped 6 bases, with 14 bases sitting between them. The CDR3 contains 11 residues. Germline V gene sequence: CDR1 DFQATT, CDR2 SNEGSKA (reference sequence). CDR3 region: CSCILRGEQYF. The CDR3 DNA follows: TGCAGTTGCATCCTTAGGGGCGAGCAGTACTTC.

The chain has TRBV14 and TRBJ2-1, with 9 nucleotides matching TRBD2. V lost 0 bases, J lost 6 bases, and 9 bases stayed unmatched. The CDR3 is 17 residues long. Per germline, CDR1 SGHDN and CDR2 FVKESK. The CDR3 protein is CASSQDLVAGEGNEQFF. CDR3 nucleotide sequence: TGTGCCAGCAGCCAAGATCTTGTAGCGGGGGAGGGCAATGAGCAGTTCTTC.

The V gene is TRBV7-2, the J gene TRBJ1-6; no clear D gene. CDR3 length: 12 residues. Germline V CDR1 and CDR2: SGHTA, FQGNSA. V was trimmed by 0 bases and J by 11 bases, leaving 5 bases between them. DNA of the CDR3: TGTGCCAGCAGCTTAGCGGTAGCACCCCTCCACTTT. The encoded protein is CASSLAVAPLHF.

This clone was counted once. The V gene is TRBV7-3, the J gene TRBJ2-7; 7 nucleotides line up with TRBD1. Germline values: CDR1 SGHTA, CDR2 FQGTGA. The J segment lost 5 bases and the V segment lost 4 bases, leaving 8 bases of the junction unmatched. The CDR3 length is 14 residues. In nucleotides, the CDR3 is TGTGCCAGCAGCTCCCGGGACAGCCGAGACGAGCAGTACTTC. The encoded protein is CASSSRDSRDEQYF.

The chain uses TRBV18 and TRBJ1-5; the D is unclear. CDR1 KGHSH and CDR2 LQKENI come from the germline V gene. Trimming pared 4 bases from V and 4 bases from J, leaving 17 bases between. The CDR3 is made up of 16 amino acids. CDR3 sequence reads: CASSQGGKGKNQPQHF. CDR3 DNA: TGTGCCAGCTCACAGGGAGGGAAAGGAAAGAATCAGCCCCAGCATTTT.

The chain recombines TRBV11-2 with TRBJ1-3; TRBD1 matches 8 bases. V shed 5 bases and J 0 bases; nucleotides not matched to a gene: 6. Per the germline V gene, CDR1 is SGHAT and CDR2 is FQNNGV. The CDR3 is made up of 16 amino acids. The CDR3 DNA is TGTGCCAGCAGCGTATCAACAGGGGGCTCTGGAAACACCATATATTTT. As protein: CASSVSTGGSGNTIYF.

This clone was detected once. V and J are TRBV5-1 and TRBJ1-1, with TRBD1 matching over 9 bases. The CDR3 loop spans 14 amino acids. V was pared by 3 bases and J by 5 bases, with 5 bases of the junction left unmatched. CDR1 is SGHRS and CDR2 is YFSETQ in the germline V gene. In DNA form, the CDR3 reads TGCGCCAGCAGCTCAGGACAGGGGTTTACTGAAGCTTTCTTT. Amino acid sequence: CASSSGQGFTEAFF.

V and J are TRBV18 and TRBJ1-2, with 7 bases matching TRBD1. V shed 3 bases and J 2 bases; nucleotides not matched to a gene: 6. Germline values: CDR1 KGHSH, CDR2 LQKENI. The CDR3 is 15 residues long. CDR3: CASSPSTGRNYGYTF. The CDR3 DNA sequence: TGTGCCAGCTCACCTTCGACAGGGCGCAACTATGGCTACACCTTC.

The genes are TRBV3-1 (or the pseudogene TRBV3-2) and TRBJ1-4, with D maybe TRBD1 (5 bases). Between the trimmed V and J ends, which lost 7 bases and 5 bases, there was a span of 14 bases. The V gene's germline CDR1 is LGHDT and CDR2 YNNKEL (reference sequence). The CDR3 runs to 14 residues. In DNA form, the CDR3 reads TGTGCCAGCACATTACGACAGACGAATGAAAAACTGTTTTTT. This gives the protein CASTLRQTNEKLFF.

This chain links TRBV18 with TRBJ1-6; 7 bases align to TRBD1. The CDR3 contains 15 residues. Germline V gives CDR1 KGHSH, CDR2 LQKENI. Trimming took 2 bases from V and 8 from J; bases not matched to a gene: 6. CDR3 in DNA: TGTGCCAGCTCACCAGTGACAGGGTTTGATTCACCCCTCCACTTT. Residues: CASSPVTGFDSPLHF.

The V gene is TRBV6-6, the J gene TRBJ1-5; D is perhaps TRBD1 (6 bases). CDR1 and CDR2 from the germline V gene are MNHNY and SVGAGI (reference sequence). The CDR3 extends over 15 amino acids. Deletions cut 6 bases from V and 5 bases from J, with 17 bases between. In DNA form, the CDR3 reads TGTGCCAGCAGACGGGGCAGGGGCTGGGATCAGCCCCAGCATTTT. It codes for CASRRGRGWDQPQHF.

The chain uses TRBV6-6 and TRBJ2-3; D unresolved. The germline V gene encodes CDR1 MNHNY and CDR2 SVGAGI (reference sequence). The CDR3 is 16 residues long. V gave up 4 bases and J gave up 0 bases, with 14 bases separating them. In DNA form, the CDR3 reads TGTGCCAGCAGTTTGAGAAGTCCCGGTAGCACAGATACGCAGTATTTT. Its translation is CASSLRSPGSTDTQYF.

The V call is TRBV7-9, the J call TRBJ1-5; 8 bases align to TRBD1. The CDR3 consists of 15 residues. Germline values: CDR1 SEHNR, CDR2 FQNEAQ (reference sequence). Trimming removed 5 bases from V and 5 bases from J; junction bases left unmatched: 8. In DNA, the CDR3 is TGTGCCAGCAGCCTGACAGGGGCGAGGGATCAGCCCCAGCATTTT. Translating gives CASSLTGARDQPQHF. Filled out from reference TRBV7-9 and TRBJ1-5, the complete variable domain reads DTGVSQNPRHKITKRGQNVTFRCDPISEHNRLYWYRQTLGQGPEFLTYFQNEAQLEKSRLLSDRFSAERPKGSFSTLEIQRTEQGDSAMYLCASSLTGARDQPQHFGDGTRLSIL.

The chain employs TRBV13 and TRBJ2-7, with 8 bases lining up with TRBD2. The V segment lost 5 bases and the J segment 4 bases; nucleotides outside the gene matches: 7. This CDR3 comprises 14 residues. Per the germline V gene, CDR1 is PRHDT and CDR2 is FYEKMQ (reference sequence). The CDR3 sequence: CASSKRGRTYEQYF. The CDR3 nucleotides read TGTGCCAGCAGCAAGCGGGGGAGAACGTACGAGCAGTACTTC.

The chain joins TRBV6-1 to TRBJ1-1; perhaps TRBD1 as D (6 bases). CDR1 MNHNS and CDR2 SASEGT come from the germline V gene. The CDR3 is 13 residues long. V shed 3 bases and J shed 3 bases, with 8 bases lying between them. CDR3 in amino acids: CASSDRGHTEAFF. The CDR3 bases are TGTGCCAGCAGTGACAGGGGCCACACTGAAGCTTTCTTT.

This clone was observed a few times. This chain connects TRBV7-9 to TRBJ1-3; 7 nucleotides align to TRBD1. The V segment lost 1 base and the J segment 0 bases; nucleotides outside the gene matches: 3. Germline V lookup: CDR1 SEHNR, CDR2 FQNEAQ (reference sequence). This CDR3 contains 16 residues. CDR3 coding DNA: TGTGCCAGCAGCTTAGTGGGACAGAGCTCTGGAAACACCATATATTTT. The encoded protein is CASSLVGQSSGNTIYF. The variable domain in full, with the rest retrieved from reference TRBV7-9 and TRBJ1-3, is DTGVSQNPRHKITKRGQNVTFRCDPISEHNRLYWYRQTLGQGPEFLTYFQNEAQLEKSRLLSDRFSAERPKGSFSTLEIQRTEQGDSAMYLCASSLVGQSSGNTIYFGEGSWLTVV.

This clone was counted once. The CDR3 DNA sequence: TGCGCCAGCAGCTCTCCCAATGAGCAGTTCTTC. This translates into CASSSPNEQFF. V is TRBV5-1 and J is TRBJ2-1; D not resolved. Trimming cost V 3 bases and J 6 bases, with 4 bases left between them. Germline V gene sequence: CDR1 SGHRS, CDR2 YFSETQ. The CDR3 is made up of 11 amino acids.